A single sample gave rise to the 10 T cell receptor beta chains below, sequenced in a study of shared clonotypes between healthy human individuals. Assay: immunoSEQ multiplex PCR; the TCRdb copy retains only in-frame clones and omits some. This sample has fewer than 1.8 million clones; approximately 98.5% occur once, and the top ten carry about 0.34%. The sample consisted of naive CD4+ T cells sorted from blood. Subset indicated: CD45RA+ positively selected. These receptors all stem from a man aged 25 to 40 in good health.

The chain has TRBV6-6 and TRBJ2-7, with D perhaps being TRBD1 or TRBD2 (6 bases each). The V gene lost 8 bases and the J gene lost 4 bases, with 15 bases spanning the gap. Looked up from germline, CDR1 is MNHNY and CDR2 is SVGAGI (reference sequence). The CDR3 runs 13 residues. CDR3 residues: CASGSGDLYEQYF. DNA for the CDR3: TGTGCCAGCGGCTCAGGGGACTTATACGAGCAGTACTTC.

V usage is TRBV6-1 and J usage is TRBJ2-1; possible D gene TRBD2, 6 bases. Per germline, CDR1 MNHNS and CDR2 SASEGT. The CDR3 loop spans 13 amino acids. With 2 bases removed from V and 13 bases from J, the gap between germline ends came to 15 bases. Here the CDR3 DNA reads TGTGCCAGCAGTGAAAGAAGGGGACTCCCCCAGTTCTTC. Amino acids: CASSERRGLPQFF.

This chain links TRBV6-5 with TRBJ2-2, with D unclear. This CDR3 contains 15 residues. Germline V lookup: CDR1 MNHEY, CDR2 SVGAGI. The germline V and J ends were trimmed by 0 bases and 4 bases, with 9 bases remaining between them. The CDR3 is CASSYSTTRTGELFF. The DNA of the CDR3 is TGTGCCAGCAGTTACTCGACGACACGCACCGGGGAGCTGTTTTTT.

V gene TRBV10-2 combines with J gene TRBJ1-3; 8 positions agree with TRBD1. Germline CDR1 is WSHSY and CDR2 is SAAADI. Losses at the gene ends were 9 bases for V and 3 bases for J; bases not matched to a gene: 4. The CDR3 spans 13 residues. Here the CDR3 DNA reads TGCGCCAGTGGGACAGGAGGTGGAAACACCATATATTTT. Residues: CASGTGGGNTIYF.

The V gene is TRBV7-6, the J gene TRBJ1-4; perhaps TRBD1 as D (6 bases). The germline CDR1 and CDR2 sequences are SGHVS and FNYEAQ. The CDR3 covers 15 residues. V gave up 5 bases and J gave up 1 base, with 11 bases separating them. The CDR3 reads CASSLKQGTNEKLFF. DNA of the CDR3: TGTGCCAGCAGCCTAAAACAGGGAACTAATGAAAAACTGTTTTTT.

The gene calls are TRBV7-8 and TRBJ2-7, with a tentative D call TRBD1 (6 bases). V lost 1 base and J lost 2, with 12 bases in between. This CDR3 is built from 15 residues. CDR1 and CDR2 from the germline V gene are SGHVS and FQNEAQ. This chain's CDR3 is CASSLVDRRTYEQYF. CDR3 in DNA: TGTGCCAGCAGCTTAGTTGACAGGAGGACCTACGAGCAGTACTTC.

This rearrangement joins TRBV9 to TRBJ1-2; the D is unclear. Germline CDR1 reads SGDLS; CDR2 reads YYNGEE. This CDR3 is built from 13 residues. Trimming cost V 1 base and J 5 bases, with 9 bases left between them. CDR3 sequence reads: CASSVSGFYGYTF. The DNA of the CDR3 is TGTGCCAGCAGCGTAAGTGGGTTTTATGGCTACACCTTC.

J is TRBJ2-1 and V is TRBV11-3; 7 positions agree with TRBD2. The CDR3 runs 14 residues. Trimming took 1 base from V and 7 from J; bases not matched to a gene: 4. From germline, CDR1 is SGHNT and CDR2 YENEEA. The CDR3 coding sequence is TGTGCCAGCAGCTTAGGGCGGGAGAAGAATGAGCAGTTCTTC. Its translation: CASSLGREKNEQFF.

Turning to this clone: Within the sample, other DNA sequences also encode this same CDR3. The chain uses TRBV7-9 and TRBJ1-1, with unresolved D. V lost 3 bases to trimming and J lost 1 base, with 6 bases between them. In germline, CDR1 is SEHNR, CDR2 FQNEAQ (reference sequence). The CDR3 is 13 amino acids. In nucleotides, the CDR3 is TGTGCCAGCAGCTTGGAACCGAACACTGAAGCTTTCTTT. This gives the protein CASSLEPNTEAFF.

The chain couples TRBV19 to TRBJ2-1, with 7 bases fitting TRBD1. V trimming: 4 bases; J trimming: 0 bases; junction bases outside the gene matches: 3. This CDR3 is built from 15 residues. CDR1 is LNHDA and CDR2 is SQIVND in the germline V gene (reference sequence). CDR3 in DNA: TGTGCCAGTAGTAAAGGGACAGTCTCCTACAATGAGCAGTTCTTC. Translated, it gives CASSKGTVSYNEQFF.